This TCR beta chain was found in a study of blood T cell repertoires in COVID-19. Germline CDR1 reads KGHSH; CDR2 reads LQKENI. The trim removed 3 bases at V and 5 bases at J, leaving 5 bases unmatched. The CDR3 runs to 16 residues. Assay used: immunoSEQ multiplex PCR; TCRdb lists only in-frame clones, some missing. Seen here are around 190,000 clones, 80% to 90% observed once, and the top ten hold 7% to 10%. The chain has TRBV18 and TRBJ2-5, with 14 positions matching TRBD2. The TCR comes from a man aged 50 to 60 with active or convalescent COVID-19. The sample consisted of peripheral blood. The CDR3: CASSPSGLAGVETQYF. CDR3 in DNA: TGTGCCAGCTCACCGTCGGGACTAGCGGGGGTGGAGACCCAGTACTTC.